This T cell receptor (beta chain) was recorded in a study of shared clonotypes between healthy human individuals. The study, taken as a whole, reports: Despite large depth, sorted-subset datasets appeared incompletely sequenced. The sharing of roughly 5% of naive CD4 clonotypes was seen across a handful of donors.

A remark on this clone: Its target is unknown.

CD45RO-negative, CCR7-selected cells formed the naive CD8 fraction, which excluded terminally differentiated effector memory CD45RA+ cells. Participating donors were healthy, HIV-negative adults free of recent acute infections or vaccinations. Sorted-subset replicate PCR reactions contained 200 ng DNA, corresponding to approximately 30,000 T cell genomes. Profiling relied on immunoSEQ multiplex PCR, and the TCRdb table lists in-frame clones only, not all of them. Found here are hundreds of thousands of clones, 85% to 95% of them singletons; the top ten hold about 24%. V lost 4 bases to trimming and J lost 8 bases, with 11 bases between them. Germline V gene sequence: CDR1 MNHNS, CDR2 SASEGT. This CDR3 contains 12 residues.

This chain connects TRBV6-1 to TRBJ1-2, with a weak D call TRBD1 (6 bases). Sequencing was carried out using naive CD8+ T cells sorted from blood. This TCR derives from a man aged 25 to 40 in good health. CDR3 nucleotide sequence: TGTGCCAGCAGTGCCTACAGGGACGGCTACACCTTC. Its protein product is CASSAYRDGYTF.